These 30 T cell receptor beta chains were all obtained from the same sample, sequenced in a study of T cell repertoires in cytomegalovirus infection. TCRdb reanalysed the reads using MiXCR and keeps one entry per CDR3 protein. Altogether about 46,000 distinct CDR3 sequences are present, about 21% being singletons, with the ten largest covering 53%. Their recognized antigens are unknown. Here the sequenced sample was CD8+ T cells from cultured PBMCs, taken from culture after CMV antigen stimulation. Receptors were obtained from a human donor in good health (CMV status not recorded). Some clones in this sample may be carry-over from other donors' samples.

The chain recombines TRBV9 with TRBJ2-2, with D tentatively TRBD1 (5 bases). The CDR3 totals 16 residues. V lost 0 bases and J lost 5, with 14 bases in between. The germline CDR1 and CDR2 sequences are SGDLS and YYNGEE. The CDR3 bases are TGTGCCAGCAGCGTAGTTGGCAGGGCTGTAACCGGGGAGCTGTTTTTT. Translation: CASSVVGRAVTGELFF.

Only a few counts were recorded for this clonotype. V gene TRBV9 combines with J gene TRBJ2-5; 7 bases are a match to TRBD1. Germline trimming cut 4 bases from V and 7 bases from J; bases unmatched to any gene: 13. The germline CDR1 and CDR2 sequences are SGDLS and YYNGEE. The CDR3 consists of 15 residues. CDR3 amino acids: CASSSRDSPSGTQYF. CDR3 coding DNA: TGTGCCAGCAGCTCCCGGGACAGCCCGTCGGGGACCCAGTACTTC.

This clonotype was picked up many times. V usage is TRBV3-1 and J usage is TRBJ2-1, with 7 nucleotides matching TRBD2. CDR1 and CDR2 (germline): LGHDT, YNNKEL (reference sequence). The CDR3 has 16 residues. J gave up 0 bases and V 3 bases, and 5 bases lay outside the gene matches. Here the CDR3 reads CASSQALAGSYNEQFF. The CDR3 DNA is TGTGCCAGCAGCCAGGCGTTAGCGGGCTCCTACAATGAGCAGTTCTTC.

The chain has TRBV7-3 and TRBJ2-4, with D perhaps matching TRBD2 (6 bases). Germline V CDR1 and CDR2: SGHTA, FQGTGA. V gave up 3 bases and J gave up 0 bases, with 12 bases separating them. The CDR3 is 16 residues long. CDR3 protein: CASSFGGDLAKNIQYF. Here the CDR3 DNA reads TGTGCCAGCAGCTTCGGCGGGGACCTAGCCAAAAACATTCAGTACTTC.

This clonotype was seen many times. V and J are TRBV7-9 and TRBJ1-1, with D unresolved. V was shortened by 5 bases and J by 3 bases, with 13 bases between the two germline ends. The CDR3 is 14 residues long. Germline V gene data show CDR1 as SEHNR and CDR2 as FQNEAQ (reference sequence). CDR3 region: CASSPPRRDTEAFF. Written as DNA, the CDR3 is TGTGCCAGCAGCCCGCCACGACGGGACACTGAAGCTTTCTTT.

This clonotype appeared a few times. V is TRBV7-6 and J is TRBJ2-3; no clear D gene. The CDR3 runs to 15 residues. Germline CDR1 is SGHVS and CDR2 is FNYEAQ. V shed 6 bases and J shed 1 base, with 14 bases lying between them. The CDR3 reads CASSSPAAGTDTQYF. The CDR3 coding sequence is TGTGCCAGCAGTTCACCTGCTGCAGGCACAGATACGCAGTATTTT.

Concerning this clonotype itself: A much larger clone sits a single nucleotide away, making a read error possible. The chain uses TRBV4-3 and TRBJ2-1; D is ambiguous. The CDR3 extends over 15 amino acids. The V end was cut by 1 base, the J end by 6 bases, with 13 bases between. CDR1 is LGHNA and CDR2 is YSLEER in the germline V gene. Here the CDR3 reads CASSQAERPCNEQFF. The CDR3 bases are TGCGCCAGCAGCCAAGCGGAAAGGCCCTGCAATGAGCAGTTCTTC.

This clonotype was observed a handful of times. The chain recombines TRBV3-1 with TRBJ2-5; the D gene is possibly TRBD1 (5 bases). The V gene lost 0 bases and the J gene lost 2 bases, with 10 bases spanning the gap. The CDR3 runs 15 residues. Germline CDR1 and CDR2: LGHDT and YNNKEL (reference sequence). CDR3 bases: TGTGCCAGCAGCCAAGATATACAGGATCAAGAGACCCAGTACTTC. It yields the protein CASSQDIQDQETQYF.

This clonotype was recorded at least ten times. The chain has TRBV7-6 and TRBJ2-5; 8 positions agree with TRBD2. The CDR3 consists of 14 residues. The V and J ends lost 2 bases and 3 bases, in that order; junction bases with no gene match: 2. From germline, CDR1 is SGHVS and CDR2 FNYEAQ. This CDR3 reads CASSLTGGEETQYF. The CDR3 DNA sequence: TGTGCCAGCAGCTTAACGGGGGGGGAAGAGACCCAGTACTTC. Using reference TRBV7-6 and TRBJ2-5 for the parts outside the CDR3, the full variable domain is GAGVSQSPRYKVTKRGQDVALRCDPISGHVSLYWYRQALGQGPEFLTYFNYEAQQDKSGLPNDRFSAERPEGSISTLTIQRTEQRDSAMYRCASSLTGGEETQYFGPGTRLLVL.

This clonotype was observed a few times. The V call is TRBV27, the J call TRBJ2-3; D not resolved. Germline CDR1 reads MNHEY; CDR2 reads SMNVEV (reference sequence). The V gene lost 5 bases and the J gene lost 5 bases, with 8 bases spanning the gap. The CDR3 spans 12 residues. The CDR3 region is CASSLNEDTQYF. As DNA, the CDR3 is TGTGCCAGCAGTCTAAATGAAGATACGCAGTATTTT.

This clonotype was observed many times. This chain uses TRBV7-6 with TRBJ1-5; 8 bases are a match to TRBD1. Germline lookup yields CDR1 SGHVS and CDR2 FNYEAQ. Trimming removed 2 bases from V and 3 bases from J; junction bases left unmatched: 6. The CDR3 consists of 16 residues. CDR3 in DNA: TGTGCCAGCAGCTTAACGCAGGGACAGGCCAATCAGCCCCAGCATTTT. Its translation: CASSLTQGQANQPQHF.

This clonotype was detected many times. CDR3 DNA: TGTGCCAGCAGTTTACAGGGCACCGGGGAGCTGTTTTTT. Translation gives CASSLQGTGELFF. V is TRBV27 and J is TRBJ2-2; D is perhaps TRBD1 (5 bases). Trimming shortened V by 2 bases and J by 4 bases, and 5 bases separated the two germline ends. Germline CDR1 and CDR2: MNHEY and SMNVEV (reference sequence). CDR3 length: 13 residues.

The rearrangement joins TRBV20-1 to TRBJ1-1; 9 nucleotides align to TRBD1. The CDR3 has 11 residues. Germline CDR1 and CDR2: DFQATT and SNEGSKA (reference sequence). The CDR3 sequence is CRPGQGLEAFF. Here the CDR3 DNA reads TGCAGGCCGGGACAGGGACTGGAAGCTTTCTTT.

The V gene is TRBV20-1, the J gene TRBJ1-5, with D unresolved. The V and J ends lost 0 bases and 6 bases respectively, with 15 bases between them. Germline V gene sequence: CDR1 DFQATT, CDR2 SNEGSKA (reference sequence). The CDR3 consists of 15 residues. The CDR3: CSARDFRSTSQPQHF. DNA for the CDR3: TGCAGTGCTAGAGATTTTCGCAGTACCAGTCAGCCCCAGCATTTT.

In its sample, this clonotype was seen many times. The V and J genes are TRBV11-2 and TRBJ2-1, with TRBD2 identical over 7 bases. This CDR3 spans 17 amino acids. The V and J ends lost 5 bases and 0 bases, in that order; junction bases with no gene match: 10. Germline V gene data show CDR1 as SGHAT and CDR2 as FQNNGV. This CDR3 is CASSPPSGSSSYNEQFF. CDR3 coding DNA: TGTGCCAGCAGCCCCCCTAGCGGTTCTTCCTCCTACAATGAGCAGTTCTTC.

CDR3 amino acids: CASSQGTSGDTQYF. The DNA for the CDR3 is TGCGCCAGCAGCCAAGGGACTAGCGGAGATACGCAGTATTTT. This rearrangement joins TRBV4-3 to TRBJ2-3, with TRBD2 matching 10 bases. Germline V CDR1 and CDR2: LGHNA, YSLEER. The CDR3 extends over 14 amino acids. The V segment lost 1 base and the J segment 5 bases; nucleotides outside the gene matches: 0.

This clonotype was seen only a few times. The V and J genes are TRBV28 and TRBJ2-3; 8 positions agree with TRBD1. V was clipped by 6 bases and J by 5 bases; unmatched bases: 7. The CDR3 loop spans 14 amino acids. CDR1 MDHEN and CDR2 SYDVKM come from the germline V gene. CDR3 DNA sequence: TGTGCCAGCAGCCCCGACAGGGGCATAGATACGCAGTATTTT. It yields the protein CASSPDRGIDTQYF.

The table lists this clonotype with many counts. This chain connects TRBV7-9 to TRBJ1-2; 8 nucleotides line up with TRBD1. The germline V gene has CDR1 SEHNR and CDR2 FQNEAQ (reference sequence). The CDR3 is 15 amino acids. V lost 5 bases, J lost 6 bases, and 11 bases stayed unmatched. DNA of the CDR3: TGTGCCAGCAGCCATAAGGACAGGGCTAGGGATGGCTACACCTTC. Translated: CASSHKDRARDGYTF.

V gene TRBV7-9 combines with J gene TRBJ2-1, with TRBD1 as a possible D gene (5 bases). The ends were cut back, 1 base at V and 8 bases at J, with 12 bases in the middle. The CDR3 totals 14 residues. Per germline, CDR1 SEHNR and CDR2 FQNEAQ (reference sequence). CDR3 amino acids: CASSLGGRGHEQFF. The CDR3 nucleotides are TGTGCCAGCAGCTTAGGGGGAAGGGGTCATGAGCAGTTCTTC.

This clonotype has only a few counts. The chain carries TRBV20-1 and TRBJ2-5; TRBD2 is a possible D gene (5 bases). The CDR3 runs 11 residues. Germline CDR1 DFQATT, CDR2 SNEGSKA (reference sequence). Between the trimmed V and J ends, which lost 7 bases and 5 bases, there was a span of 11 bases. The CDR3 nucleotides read TGCAGTGGAGAGGAGCGGGAGACCCAGTACTTC. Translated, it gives CSGEERETQYF.

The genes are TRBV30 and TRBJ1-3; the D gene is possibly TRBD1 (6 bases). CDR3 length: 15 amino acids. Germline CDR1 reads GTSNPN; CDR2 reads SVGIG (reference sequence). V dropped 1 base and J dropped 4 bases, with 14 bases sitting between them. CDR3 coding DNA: TGTGCCTGGAGTGAGGAGGGGGACGGGGGAAACACCATATATTTT. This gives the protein CAWSEEGDGGNTIYF.

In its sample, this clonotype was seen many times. CDR3 loop: CASSQEKETPSYEQYF. The CDR3 region has the DNA TGTGCCAGCAGCCAAGAGAAAGAGACCCCCTCCTACGAGCAGTACTTC. The genes are TRBV4-2 and TRBJ2-7, with D unresolved. The CDR3 covers 16 residues. Trimming left V 0 bases short and J 0 bases short, with 12 bases between. CDR1 and CDR2 (germline): LGHNA, YNFKEQ.

The CDR3 reads CATRTGETYEQYF. The CDR3 coding sequence is TGTGCCACCCGGACAGGGGAAACCTACGAGCAGTACTTC. The gene calls are TRBV19 and TRBJ2-7, with 9 bases matching TRBD1. With V trimmed by 10 bases and J by 2 bases, 6 bases remained unmatched. The germline CDR1 and CDR2 sequences are LNHDA and SQIVND (reference sequence). This CDR3 has 13 residues.

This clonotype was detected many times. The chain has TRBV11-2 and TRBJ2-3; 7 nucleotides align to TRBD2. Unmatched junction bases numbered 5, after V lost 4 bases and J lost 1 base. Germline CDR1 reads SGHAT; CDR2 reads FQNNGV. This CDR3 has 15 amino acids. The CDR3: CASSSRDYRTDTQYF. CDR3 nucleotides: TGTGCCAGCAGCTCCCGGGACTACCGCACAGATACGCAGTATTTT.

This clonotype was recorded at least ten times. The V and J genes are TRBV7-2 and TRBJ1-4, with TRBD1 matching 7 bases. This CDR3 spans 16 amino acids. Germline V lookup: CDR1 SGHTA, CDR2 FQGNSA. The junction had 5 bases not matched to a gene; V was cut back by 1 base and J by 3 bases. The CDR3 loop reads CASSLVEGASNEKLFF. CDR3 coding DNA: TGTGCCAGCAGCTTAGTCGAGGGGGCCTCTAATGAAAAACTGTTTTTT.

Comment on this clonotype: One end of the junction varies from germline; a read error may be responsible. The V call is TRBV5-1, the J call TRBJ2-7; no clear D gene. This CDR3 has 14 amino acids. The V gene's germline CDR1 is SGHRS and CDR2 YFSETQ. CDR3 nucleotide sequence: TGCGCCGGCAGCCCCACGTTCCCGACATACGAGCAGTACTTC. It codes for CAGSPTFPTYEQYF.

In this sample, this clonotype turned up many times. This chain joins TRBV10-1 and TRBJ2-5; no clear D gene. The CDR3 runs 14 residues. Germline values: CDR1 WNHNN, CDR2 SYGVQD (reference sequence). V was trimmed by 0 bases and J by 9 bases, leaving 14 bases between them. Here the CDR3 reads CASSESRGVGAQYF. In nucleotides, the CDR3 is TGCGCCAGCAGTGAGTCGCGTGGTGTCGGAGCCCAGTACTTC.

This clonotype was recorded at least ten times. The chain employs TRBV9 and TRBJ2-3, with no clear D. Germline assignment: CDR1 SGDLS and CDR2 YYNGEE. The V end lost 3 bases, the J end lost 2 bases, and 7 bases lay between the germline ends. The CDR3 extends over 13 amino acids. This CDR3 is CASSGEDTDTQYF. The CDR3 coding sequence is TGTGCCAGCAGCGGCGAAGACACAGATACGCAGTATTTT.

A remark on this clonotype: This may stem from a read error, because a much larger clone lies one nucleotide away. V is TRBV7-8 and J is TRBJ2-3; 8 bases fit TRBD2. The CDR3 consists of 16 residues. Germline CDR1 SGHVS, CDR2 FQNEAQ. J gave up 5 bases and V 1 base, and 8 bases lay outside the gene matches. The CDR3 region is CASSLGLANSVDTQYF. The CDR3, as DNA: TGTGCCAGCAGCTTAGGACTAGCGAATAGTGTAGATACGCAGTATTTT.

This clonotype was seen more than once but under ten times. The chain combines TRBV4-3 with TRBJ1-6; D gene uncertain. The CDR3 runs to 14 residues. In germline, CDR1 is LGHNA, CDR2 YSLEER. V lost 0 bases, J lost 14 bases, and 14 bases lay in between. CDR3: CASSQEVELGSLHF. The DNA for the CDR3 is TGCGCCAGCAGCCAAGAGGTTGAATTGGGATCCCTCCACTTT.